Listed below are T cell receptor beta chains from one sample, sequenced in a study of cytomegalovirus exposure and HLA in healthy donors. Sequenced by immunoSEQ multiplex PCR; TCRdb stores in-frame clones only, minus some. The sample consists of 150,000 or so clones, roughly 9.7% of them appearing once. Source material: PBMCs. The origin of the receptors is a man aged 50 to 59 in good health and CMV-seronegative. CDR3s include the opening cysteine and the closing phenylalanine or tryptophan. A D gene is named only where the DNA matches it firmly. Clone size is given for some rows only: seen once, a few or many times, or a class if the clone is expanded.

CDR3 DNA | CDR3 protein | V gene | D gene | CDR3 length | J gene | clone size
TGTGCCAGCAGCTTAATAAATCAGCCCCAGCATTTT | CASSLINQPQHF | TRBV5-8 | . | 12 | TRBJ1-5 | .
TGTGCCAGTAGTGCCACTGCGGAACCTATCGCAGATACGCAGTATTTT | CASSATAEPIADTQYF | TRBV19 | . | 16 | TRBJ2-3 | few
TGTGCCAGCAGCAAGAACCCCGGGACAGAGAATCAGCCCCAGCATTTT | CASSKNPGTENQPQHF | TRBV5-5 | TRBD1 | 16 | TRBJ1-5 | few
TGTGCCAGCAAGGCGGGAGGAGGCGAGCAGTACTTC | CASKAGGGEQYF | TRBV2 | TRBD2 | 12 | TRBJ2-7 | .
TGCGCCAGCAGCGCCGGACAGGGAGGGACTGAAGCTTTCTTT | CASSAGQGGTEAFF | TRBV5-1 | TRBD1 | 14 | TRBJ1-1 | once
TGTGCCAGCAGTACAGGGCGGAACACCGGGGAGCTGTTTTTT | CASSTGRNTGELFF | TRBV6-1 | . | 14 | TRBJ2-2 | few
TGTGCCAGCAGCTTACCGGGGGGAGAGACCCAGTACTTC | CASSLPGGETQYF | TRBV7-9 | TRBD2 | 13 | TRBJ2-5 | few
TGTGCCACGTCCCTTGAGGAGGTCTCTGGAAACACCATATATTTT | CATSLEEVSGNTIYF | TRBV15 | . | 15 | TRBJ1-3 | .
TGTGCCAGCAGCTTATCGGGGCGGGGCCAGACCCAGTACTTC | CASSLSGRGQTQYF | TRBV7-3 | . | 14 | TRBJ2-5 | .
TGTGCCAGCAGTGAAGCTCGCTACGGGGGGAACACTGAAGCTTTCTTT | CASSEARYGGNTEAFF | TRBV2 | . | 16 | TRBJ1-1 | few
TGTGCCTGGACGACAGTAGATAATTCACCCCTCCACTTT | CAWTTVDNSPLHF | TRBV30 | . | 13 | TRBJ1-6 | few
TGTGCCAGCAGTTTCCACAGGGGGAGCACCGGGGAGCTGTTTTTT | CASSFHRGSTGELFF | TRBV28 | TRBD1 | 15 | TRBJ2-2 | .
TGTGCCAGTAGCCACAACAGGGTTCAGCCCCAGCATTTT | CASSHNRVQPQHF | TRBV19 | . | 13 | TRBJ1-5 | .
TGTGCCAGCAGTTTGGGTGGAGGCGGGGAGCTGTTTTTT | CASSLGGGGELFF | TRBV27 | . | 13 | TRBJ2-2 | few
TGCAGCGTTGGACAGATGGATCAGCCCCAGCATTTT | CSVGQMDQPQHF | TRBV29-1 | . | 12 | TRBJ1-5 | few
TGTGCCAGCAGTCGGGGCGGGACAGGGGAAGATACGCAGTATTTT | CASSRGGTGEDTQYF | TRBV6-5 | TRBD1 | 15 | TRBJ2-3 | few
TGTGCCAGCAGCTTAGTTGCCAACTCATTTACTGAAGCTTTCTTT | CASSLVANSFTEAFF | TRBV7-2 | . | 15 | TRBJ1-1 | few
TGTGCCAGTAGTATTCGTGGCTACTCGGGCACTGAAGCTTTCTTT | CASSIRGYSGTEAFF | TRBV19 | . | 15 | TRBJ1-1 | .
TGTGCCAGCAGCTTAGCACAGGGCAATCAGCCCCAGCATTTT | CASSLAQGNQPQHF | TRBV7-2 | . | 14 | TRBJ1-5 | few
TGTGCCACCAAGACGGGACAGTGGTCTACCACTGAAGCTTTCTTT | CATKTGQWSTTEAFF | TRBV6-5 | TRBD1 | 15 | TRBJ1-1 | few
TGTGCCAGCAGCTTAGTCCTAGCGAGAGAGGCCCAGTACTTC | CASSLVLAREAQYF | TRBV7-8 | . | 14 | TRBJ2-5 | .
TGCGCCAGCAGCTTTGAGGGACTAGACTTAAATGAGCAGTTCTTC | CASSFEGLDLNEQFF | TRBV5-1 | TRBD2 | 15 | TRBJ2-1 | .
TGTGCCAGCAGCTTGGGAACAGACACCACAGATACGCAGTATTTT | CASSLGTDTTDTQYF | TRBV5-8 | . | 15 | TRBJ2-3 | few
TGTGCCAGCAGCTGGCGGCGGATTACCTCAAGCTCCTACGAGCAGTACTTC | CASSWRRITSSSYEQYF | TRBV7-8 | . | 17 | TRBJ2-7 | few
TGCGCCAGCAGCCAAAGCTTGGGACAGATGAACACTGAAGCTTTCTTT | CASSQSLGQMNTEAFF | TRBV4-1 | TRBD1 | 16 | TRBJ1-1 | few
TGTGCCAGCAGCTCCCACATTACAGGGGGCAACTATGGCTACACCTTC | CASSSHITGGNYGYTF | TRBV5-8 | TRBD1 | 16 | TRBJ1-2 | .
TGTGCCAGCAGCTTTGTGGGAGGGCATGGCTACACCTTC | CASSFVGGHGYTF | TRBV5-4 | . | 13 | TRBJ1-2 | .
TGTGCCAGCAGGGTGACTAGCGGGAGTATCCCAGATACGCAGTATTTT | CASRVTSGSIPDTQYF | TRBV2 | TRBD2 | 16 | TRBJ2-3 | .